These 26 T cell receptor beta chains were sequenced from one sample in a study of blood T cell repertoires in COVID-19. TCRdb keeps only in-frame clones here, not all; method: immunoSEQ multiplex PCR. This sample has around 170,000 clones, with about 90% found just once. The sample consisted of PBMCs or T cells enriched from blood (not recorded which). The receptors originated from a woman in her 50s who had recovered from COVID-19.

The rearrangement joins TRBV4-2 to TRBJ2-2, with 13 bases that match TRBD2. With 10 bases clipped from V and 7 bases from J, the junction kept 6 bases outside the gene matches. The germline gives CDR1 LGHNA, CDR2 YNFKEQ. The CDR3 sequence is 14 residues long. The CDR3 DNA sequence: TGTGCCACCAGGACTAGCGGGAGTAACGGGGAGCTGTTTTTT. It yields the protein CATRTSGSNGELFF.

The chain joins TRBV5-4 to TRBJ2-2, with D perhaps TRBD1 (5 bases). CDR1 and CDR2 from the germline V gene are SGHNT and YYREEE (reference sequence). V gave up 0 bases and J gave up 5 bases, with 11 bases separating them. The CDR3 contains 15 residues. The chain's CDR3 is CASSLAGRATGELFF. Here the CDR3 DNA reads TGTGCCAGCAGCTTGGCCGGCAGGGCTACCGGGGAGCTGTTTTTT.

This sequence joins TRBV30 and TRBJ1-1; no clear D. The germline V and J ends were trimmed by 2 bases and 5 bases, with 12 bases remaining between them. Per germline, CDR1 GTSNPN and CDR2 SVGIG (reference sequence). This CDR3 is built from 13 residues. The CDR3 spells CAWSREGWTEAFF. The CDR3 nucleotides read TGTGCCTGGAGTAGGGAGGGTTGGACTGAAGCTTTCTTT. Supplemented by reference TRBV30 and TRBJ1-1, the full variable domain reads SQTIHQWPATLVQPVGSPLSLECTVEGTSNPNLYWYRQAAGRGLQLLFYSVGIGQISSEVPQNLSASRPQDRQFILSSKKLLLSDSGFYLCAWSREGWTEAFFGQGTRLTVV.

The gene calls are TRBV11-2 and TRBJ2-7; D remains ambiguous. The germline V and J ends were trimmed by 11 bases and 0 bases, with 17 bases remaining between them. CDR1 is SGHAT and CDR2 is FQNNGV in the germline V gene. The CDR3 runs 14 residues. The CDR3 sequence: CAGPIRIPSYEQYF. The CDR3 DNA is TGTGCCGGTCCTATCAGGATTCCCTCCTACGAGCAGTACTTC. Drawing the rest from reference TRBV11-2 and TRBJ2-7, the complete variable domain is EAGVAQSPRYKIIEKRQSVAFWCNPISGHATLYWYQQILGQGPKLLIQFQNNGVVDDSQLPKDRFSAERLKGVDSTLKIQPAKLEDSAVYLCAGPIRIPSYEQYFGPGTRLTVT.

V usage is TRBV11-2 and J usage is TRBJ2-1; D is possibly TRBD1 (5 bases). V lost 5 bases and J 4 bases, leaving 12 bases between the germline ends. Germline V gene sequence: CDR1 SGHAT, CDR2 FQNNGV. The CDR3 consists of 14 residues. CDR3 in amino acids: CASSTQAGYNEQFF. The CDR3 DNA reads TGTGCCAGCAGCACCCAGGCAGGGTACAATGAGCAGTTCTTC.

In nucleotides, the CDR3 is TGCGCCAGCAGCTTGTCGGGACTAGCGGGTGAGCAGTACTTC. Translated: CASSLSGLAGEQYF. The chain couples TRBV5-1 to TRBJ2-7; 12 nucleotides line up with TRBD2. V lost 1 base and J lost 7; bases outside the gene matches: 3. CDR3 size: 14 residues. Germline V CDR1 and CDR2: SGHRS, YFSETQ.

This clone was detected a few times. The chain couples TRBV5-4 to TRBJ1-1, with D possibly being TRBD1 (6 bases). With 3 bases removed from V and 6 bases from J, the gap between germline ends came to 21 bases. Germline V gene sequence: CDR1 SGHNT, CDR2 YYREEE (reference sequence). This CDR3 comprises 16 residues. The CDR3 sequence is CASSSNTKTGIAEAFF. In DNA, the CDR3 is TGTGCCAGCAGCTCCAATACGAAGACAGGTATCGCTGAAGCTTTCTTT.

The CDR3 DNA sequence: TGTGCCAGCAGCCCTACGACAGCCCTTAATGAAAAACTGTTTTTT. As protein: CASSPTTALNEKLFF. The V gene is TRBV5-4, the J gene TRBJ1-4; weak D call: TRBD1 (5 bases). Germline V CDR1 and CDR2: SGHNT, YYREEE (reference sequence). There are 15 residues in the CDR3. Trimming removed 4 bases at V and 4 bases at J, with 14 bases between.

This chain uses TRBV29-1 with TRBJ2-2; a weak D match, TRBD2 (6 bases). Trimming cost V 4 bases and J 6 bases, with 12 bases left between them. This CDR3 spans 13 amino acids. The germline CDR1 and CDR2 sequences are SQVTM and ANQGSEA. The CDR3 DNA reads TGCAGCGTTGGGACTATAAGCCCCGGGGAGCTGTTTTTT. This translates into CSVGTISPGELFF.

The chain uses TRBV25-1 and TRBJ1-4; 8 positions match TRBD1. The junction had 10 bases not matched to a gene; V was cut back by 8 bases and J by 8 bases. CDR1 is MGHDK, CDR2 SYGVNS, per germline. The CDR3 has 14 residues. The CDR3, as DNA: TGTGCCAGCGGGATCGACAGGGGCGAAGAAAAACTGTTTTTT. This translates into CASGIDRGEEKLFF.

The chain is built from TRBV21-1 and TRBJ2-5; the table's D call, TRBD1, was not checked against the DNA. TRBV21-1 is deemed a pseudogene. The CDR3 length is 17 residues. Here the CDR3 reads CASSNRGINDSQETQYF. The DNA for the CDR3 is TGTGCCAGCAGCAATAGGGGGATAAATGACAGTCAAGAGACCCAGTACTTC.

This chain connects TRBV11-3 to TRBJ2-1, with a possible D match to TRBD2 (6 bases). Germline V CDR1 and CDR2: SGHNT, YENEEA. CDR3 length: 11 residues. Trimming cost V 3 bases and J 16 bases, with 13 bases left between them. CDR3: CASSFRGNEFF. The CDR3 bases are TGTGCCAGCAGCTTCCGGGGGAACGAATTCTTC.

The V call is TRBV24-1, the J call TRBJ2-7; 10 bases are a match to TRBD1. The trim removed 1 base at V and 3 bases at J, leaving 5 bases unmatched. This CDR3 comprises 16 residues. CDR1 is KGHDR and CDR2 is SFDVKD in the germline V gene. CDR3 sequence reads: CATSDFSGTGVYEQYF. The DNA for the CDR3 is TGTGCCACCAGTGATTTTTCCGGGACAGGGGTCTACGAGCAGTACTTC.

The chain combines TRBV2 with TRBJ1-1, with D tentatively TRBD1 (6 bases). CDR1 SNHLY and CDR2 FYNNEI come from the germline V gene. The length of the CDR3 is 15 residues. V gave up 6 bases and J gave up 4 bases, with 18 bases separating them. In DNA, the CDR3 is TGTGCCAGCAGGCGAGAGCAGGGGCTAGGCACTGAAGCTTTCTTT. It codes for CASRREQGLGTEAFF. Drawing the rest from reference TRBV2 and TRBJ1-1, the complete variable domain is EPEVTQTPSHQVTQMGQEVILRCVPISNHLYFYWYRQILGQKVEFLVSFYNNEISEKSEIFDDQFSVERPDGSNFTLKIRSTKLEDSAMYFCASRREQGLGTEAFFGQGTRLTVV.

J is TRBJ2-7 and V is TRBV7-2, with D perhaps TRBD2 (6 bases). CDR1 is SGHTA and CDR2 is FQGNSA in the germline V gene. This CDR3 comprises 15 residues. The germline V and J ends were trimmed by 2 bases and 1 base, with 12 bases remaining between them. As DNA, the CDR3 is TGTGCCAGCAGCTTAAAGGTGGGGGGTTCCTACGAGCAGTACTTC. Translated, it gives CASSLKVGGSYEQYF.

The chain recombines TRBV30 with TRBJ2-1; possible D gene TRBD2, 5 bases. The CDR3 loop spans 15 amino acids. With 3 bases removed from V and 2 bases from J, the gap between germline ends came to 14 bases. Germline CDR1 reads GTSNPN; CDR2 reads SVGIG (reference sequence). The CDR3 DNA reads TGTGCCTGGAGCGGACGGGGTCCCCCCTACAATGAGCAGTTCTTC. Translation: CAWSGRGPPYNEQFF.

The J gene is TRBJ1-1, the V gene TRBV19, with 8 bases that match TRBD1. V was clipped by 5 bases and J by 0 bases; unmatched bases: 5. The CDR3 contains 15 residues. Germline-derived CDR1 and CDR2 are LNHDA and SQIVND (reference sequence). The CDR3 loop is CASSVTGGLNTEAFF. The DNA for the CDR3 is TGTGCCAGTAGTGTAACAGGGGGACTGAACACTGAAGCTTTCTTT.

This clone showed up just a few times. V and J are TRBV19 and TRBJ1-2; the match to TRBD1 covers 8 bases. J gave up 4 bases and V 5 bases, and 15 bases lay outside the gene matches. Germline CDR1 reads LNHDA; CDR2 reads SQIVND (reference sequence). This CDR3 has 17 amino acids. CDR3 DNA: TGTGCCAGTAGTCGTACCGGGACAGGTGGTAATAGCTATGGCTACACCTTC. Translation gives CASSRTGTGGNSYGYTF.

The chain links TRBV5-4 to TRBJ2-3; 8 bases fit TRBD2. V trimming: 3 bases; J trimming: 4 bases; junction bases outside the gene matches: 4. This CDR3 region has 14 residues. CDR1 SGHNT and CDR2 YYREEE come from the germline V gene (reference sequence). The CDR3 sequence: CASSWRLAPDTQYF. The CDR3 DNA reads TGTGCCAGCAGCTGGCGACTAGCGCCAGATACGCAGTATTTT. The full variable domain, in which reference TRBV5-4 and TRBJ2-3 provide the parts outside the CDR3, is ETGVTQSPTHLIKTRGQQVTLRCSSQSGHNTVSWYQQALGQGPQFIFQYYREEENGRGNFPPRFSGLQFPNYSSELNVNALELDDSALYLCASSWRLAPDTQYFGPGTRLTVL.

CDR3 amino acids: CASSPGQRGQETQYF. For the CDR3, the DNA is TGTGCCAGCAGCCCAGGACAGCGAGGGCAAGAGACCCAGTACTTC. V usage is TRBV9 and J usage is TRBJ2-5; D perhaps matches TRBD1 (6 bases). Germline V gives CDR1 SGDLS, CDR2 YYNGEE. V lost 4 bases to trimming and J lost 2 bases, with 15 bases between them. The CDR3 totals 15 residues.

The chain has TRBV28 and TRBJ1-3; D perhaps matches TRBD1 (6 bases). The CDR3 totals 14 residues. Germline-derived CDR1 and CDR2 are MDHEN and SYDVKM. Trimming took off 6 bases at V and 5 bases at J, with 14 bases between the two ends. CDR3 loop: CASSQGPRRNTIYF. The CDR3 region has the DNA TGTGCCAGCAGCCAGGGGCCGAGGAGAAACACCATATATTTT.

This sequence joins TRBV7-2 and TRBJ2-1, with 7 bases lining up with TRBD2. The CDR3 has 14 amino acids. Trimming took 3 bases from V and 6 from J; bases not matched to a gene: 5. From germline, CDR1 is SGHTA and CDR2 FQGNSA. CDR3 residues: CASSFREALNEQFF. DNA of the CDR3: TGTGCCAGCAGCTTCCGGGAGGCCCTCAATGAGCAGTTCTTC.

The chain couples TRBV5-1 to TRBJ2-1; 9 positions agree with TRBD1. This CDR3 comprises 14 residues. After removal of 4 bases from V and 5 bases from J, the junction contained 4 bases not matched to a gene. Germline-derived CDR1 and CDR2 are SGHRS and YFSETQ. The CDR3 loop reads CASSVDRGHNEQFF. The CDR3 DNA reads TGCGCCAGCAGCGTGGACAGGGGACACAATGAGCAGTTCTTC. The whole variable domain, filled in from reference TRBV5-1 and TRBJ2-1, reads KAGVTQTPRYLIKTRGQQVTLSCSPISGHRSVSWYQQTPGQGLQFLFEYFSETQRNKGNFPGRFSGRQFSNSRSEMNVSTLELGDSALYLCASSVDRGHNEQFFGPGTRLTVL.

The rearrangement links TRBV5-4 to TRBJ2-1; 8 bases line up with TRBD2. There are 17 residues in the CDR3. In germline, CDR1 is SGHNT, CDR2 YYREEE (reference sequence). The V segment lost 3 bases and the J segment 6 bases; nucleotides outside the gene matches: 14. Here the CDR3 reads CASSSEASGLHSNEQFF. In DNA form, the CDR3 reads TGTGCCAGCAGCTCGGAGGCTAGCGGGCTTCATAGCAATGAGCAGTTCTTC. Combining the CDR3 with reference TRBV5-4 and TRBJ2-1 gives the whole variable domain ETGVTQSPTHLIKTRGQQVTLRCSSQSGHNTVSWYQQALGQGPQFIFQYYREEENGRGNFPPRFSGLQFPNYSSELNVNALELDDSALYLCASSSEASGLHSNEQFFGPGTRLTVL.

This rearrangement joins TRBV30 to TRBJ1-5; possible D gene TRBD1, 5 bases. The length of the CDR3 is 17 residues. Trimming pared 1 base from V and 6 bases from J, leaving 22 bases between. CDR1 is GTSNPN, CDR2 SVGIG, per germline (reference sequence). The CDR3 bases are TGTGCCTGGAGTGCTCGACCCAGTTCAGGGTCAGCTCAGCCCCAGCATTTT. Residues: CAWSARPSSGSAQPQHF.

V is TRBV6-5 and J is TRBJ2-1; D gene ambiguous. This CDR3 has 12 residues. Germline CDR1 is MNHEY and CDR2 is SVGAGI. V lost 5 bases and J 8 bases, leaving 10 bases between the germline ends. The CDR3 sequence is CASSRSVHEQFF. In DNA form, the CDR3 reads TGTGCCAGCAGTCGAAGCGTCCATGAGCAGTTCTTC.